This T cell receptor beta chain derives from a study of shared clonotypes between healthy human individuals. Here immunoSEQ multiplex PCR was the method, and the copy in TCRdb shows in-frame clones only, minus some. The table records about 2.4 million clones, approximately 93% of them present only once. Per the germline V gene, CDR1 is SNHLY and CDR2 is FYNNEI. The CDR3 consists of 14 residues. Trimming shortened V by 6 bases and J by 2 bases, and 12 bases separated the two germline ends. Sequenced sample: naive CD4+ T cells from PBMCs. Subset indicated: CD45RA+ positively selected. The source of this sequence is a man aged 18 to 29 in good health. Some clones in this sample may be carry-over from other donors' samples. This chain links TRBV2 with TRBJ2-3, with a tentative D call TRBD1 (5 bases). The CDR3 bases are TGTGCCAGCAGGGATGGGGCCTACACAGATACGCAGTATTTT. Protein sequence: CASRDGAYTDTQYF.